Below are 14 T cell receptor beta chains sequenced from a single sample in a study of T cells in Graves' hyperthyroidism and ophthalmopathy. TCR beta CDR3 regions were amplified from RNA transcripts. TCR CDR3 regions were first amplified by RT-PCR with HTBI primers. MiXCR, applied by TCRdb to the multiplex PCR reads, yields one record per CDR3 protein. This sample yields about 640,000 distinct CDR3 sequences, of which approximately 15% are seen a single time; approximately 13% belongs to the top ten. Material: blood. These receptors all come from a woman aged 50 to 60 with Graves' ophthalmopathy.

In this sample, this clonotype turned up many times. The chain joins TRBV24-1 to TRBJ1-2, with a weak D call TRBD1 (6 bases). Germline V CDR1 and CDR2: KGHDR, SFDVKD. CDR3 size: 14 residues. V lost 3 bases and J lost 5, with 12 bases in between. CDR3 sequence (DNA): TGTGCCACCAGTGATGCCGACAGGACTTATGGCTACACCTTC. Its translation: CATSDADRTYGYTF.

This clonotype was counted many times. This chain joins TRBV7-9 and TRBJ2-7; the D is unclear. Germline values: CDR1 SEHNR, CDR2 FQNEAQ (reference sequence). The CDR3 is 12 amino acids. V was cut by 5 bases and J by 4 bases, with 9 bases left in between. The CDR3 region has the DNA TGTGCCAGCAGCCCCAACGGGTACGAGCAGTACTTC. Its translation is CASSPNGYEQYF.

There are many counts of this clonotype. The chain carries TRBV28 and TRBJ1-2, with D perhaps TRBD1 (5 bases). Germline V gene data show CDR1 as MDHEN and CDR2 as SYDVKM. The V gene lost 2 bases and the J gene lost 2 bases, with 12 bases spanning the gap. The CDR3 contains 15 residues. Here the CDR3 reads CASSLGGSGNYGYTF. For the CDR3, the DNA is TGTGCCAGCAGTTTAGGGGGATCGGGGAACTATGGCTACACCTTC.

This clonotype was seen repeatedly, ten times or more. The V and J genes are TRBV7-9 and TRBJ1-1; perhaps TRBD1 as D (6 bases). This CDR3 contains 14 residues. V lost 6 bases, J lost 4 bases, and 15 bases lay in between. Germline V lookup: CDR1 SEHNR, CDR2 FQNEAQ (reference sequence). CDR3: CASSVQRGGTEAFF. As DNA, the CDR3 is TGTGCCAGCAGTGTCCAAAGAGGGGGCACTGAAGCTTTCTTT.

This clonotype was observed at least ten times. The V gene is TRBV6-5, the J gene TRBJ1-1, with a weak D call TRBD1 (6 bases). In germline, CDR1 is MNHEY, CDR2 SVGAGI. The CDR3 consists of 14 residues. The V gene lost 4 bases and the J gene lost 6 bases, with 15 bases spanning the gap. In DNA form, the CDR3 reads TGTGCCAGCAGTTTTAAAGGGACAATGTCTGAAGCTTTCTTT. It translates to CASSFKGTMSEAFF.

In this sample, this clonotype turned up many times. The chain links TRBV6-2 or TRBV6-3 to TRBJ2-7, with TRBD1 identical over 10 bases. The germline gives CDR1 MNHEY, CDR2 SVGEGT. With 5 bases clipped from V and 7 bases from J, the junction kept 14 bases outside the gene matches. The CDR3 has 16 amino acids. CDR3 nucleotide sequence: TGTGCCAGCAGTCTCCTCCCTGGACAGGGGGGAGTTGAGCAGTACTTC. Translating gives CASSLLPGQGGVEQYF.

This clonotype was found a few times. This chain uses TRBV6-2 or TRBV6-3 with TRBJ1-2; TRBD1 is a possible D gene (6 bases). The CDR3 runs 17 residues. The V end was cut by 11 bases, the J end by 1 base, with 26 bases between. From germline, CDR1 is MNHEY and CDR2 SVGEGT. The CDR3 DNA follows: TGTGCCTCCAGGCAGGGGCGTCTCGTCAACATTAACTATGGCTACACCTTC. Its protein is CASRQGRLVNINYGYTF.

The genes are TRBV11-3 and TRBJ2-2, with 7 bases matching TRBD1. Germline loops: CDR1 SGHNT, CDR2 YENEEA. The V gene end was trimmed by 5 bases and the J gene end by 3 bases; junction bases not matched to a gene: 12. The CDR3 has 17 amino acids. The CDR3 region has the DNA TGTGCCAGCAGCCCAGGACAGGAAGTACCCTACACCGGGGAGCTGTTTTTT. Translated, it gives CASSPGQEVPYTGELFF.

This clonotype was seen many times. The J gene is TRBJ2-5, the V gene TRBV6-2 or TRBV6-3; TRBD2 aligns across 7 bases. The germline CDR1 and CDR2 sequences are MNHEY and SVGEGT. The CDR3 has 18 residues. With V trimmed by 0 bases and J by 0 bases, 10 bases remained unmatched. CDR3 loop: CASSYSSLAEKNQETQYF. CDR3 nucleotides: TGTGCCAGCAGTTACTCGAGCCTAGCGGAGAAGAACCAAGAGACCCAGTACTTC.

This clonotype came up a few times. The chain joins TRBV7-3 to TRBJ2-1, with 10 bases lining up with TRBD2. V was clipped by 1 base and J by 0 bases; unmatched bases: 6. The CDR3 loop spans 18 amino acids. The germline gives CDR1 SGHTA, CDR2 FQGTGA. The CDR3 nucleotides are TGTGCCAGCAGCTTAAGCGGGACTAGCGACCGCTCCTACAATGAGCAGTTCTTC. Translation gives CASSLSGTSDRSYNEQFF. The whole variable domain, filled in from reference TRBV7-3 and TRBJ2-1, reads GAGVSQTPSNKVTEKGKYVELRCDPISGHTALYWYRQSLGQGPEFLIYFQGTGAADDSGLPNDRFFAVRPEGSVSTLKIQRTERGDSAVYLCASSLSGTSDRSYNEQFFGPGTRLTVL.

The J gene is TRBJ1-2, the V gene TRBV6-1, with no clear D. Trimming left V 6 bases short and J 7 bases short, with 9 bases between. The CDR3 runs 11 residues. CDR1 MNHNS and CDR2 SASEGT come from the germline V gene. The DNA of the CDR3 is TGTGCCAGCAGACCCAGGTTTGGCTACACCTTC. Amino acids: CASRPRFGYTF.

This clonotype was found many times. The J gene is TRBJ2-7, the V gene TRBV20-1; TRBD2 agrees at 9 bases. J lost 2 bases, V lost 0 bases, and 8 bases had no gene match. Germline V CDR1 and CDR2: DFQATT, SNEGSKA (reference sequence). The CDR3 extends over 16 amino acids. The CDR3 coding sequence is TGCAGTGCTAGAGATCTCACTAGCGGGCCTCCCTACGAGCAGTACTTC. Translating gives CSARDLTSGPPYEQYF.

This clonotype has a count of ten or more. The genes are TRBV30 and TRBJ2-2, with D possibly being TRBD1 or TRBD2 (5 bases each). The CDR3 runs 15 residues. Germline lookup yields CDR1 GTSNPN and CDR2 SVGIG (reference sequence). Trimming shortened V by 3 bases and J by 4 bases, and 15 bases separated the two germline ends. The CDR3 spells CAWSTGPAFTGELFF. CDR3 bases: TGTGCCTGGAGCACGGGACCGGCCTTCACCGGGGAGCTGTTTTTT.

This clonotype was observed many times. This chain links TRBV18 with TRBJ2-7, with 7 nucleotides matching TRBD2. V lost 6 bases and J lost 0; bases outside the gene matches: 11. The CDR3 has 16 residues. Germline lookup yields CDR1 KGHSH and CDR2 LQKENI. DNA of the CDR3: TGTGCCAGCTCGCCGCGCACTAGCGCAAGCTCCTACGAGCAGTACTTC. Residues: CASSPRTSASSYEQYF.